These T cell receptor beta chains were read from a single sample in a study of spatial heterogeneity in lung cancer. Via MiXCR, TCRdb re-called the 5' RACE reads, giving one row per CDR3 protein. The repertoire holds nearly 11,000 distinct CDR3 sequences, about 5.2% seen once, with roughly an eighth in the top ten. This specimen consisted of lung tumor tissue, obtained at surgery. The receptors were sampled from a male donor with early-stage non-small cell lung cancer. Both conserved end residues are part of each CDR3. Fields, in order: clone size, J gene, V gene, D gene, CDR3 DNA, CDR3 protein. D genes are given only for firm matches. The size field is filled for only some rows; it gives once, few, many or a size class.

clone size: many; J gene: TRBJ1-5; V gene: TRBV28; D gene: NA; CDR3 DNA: TGTGCCAGCACCTGGGGGGGCTCTTTCAATCAGCCCCAGCATTTT; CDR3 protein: CASTWGGSFNQPQHF
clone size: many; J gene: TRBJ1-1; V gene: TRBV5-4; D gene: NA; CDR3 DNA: TGTGCCAGCAGCCCCCAGGAAGAACCTGAAGCTTTCTTT; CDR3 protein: CASSPQEEPEAFF
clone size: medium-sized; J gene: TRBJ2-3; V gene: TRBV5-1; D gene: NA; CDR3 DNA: TGCGCCAGCAGCCTAGAGACAGATACGCAGTATTTT; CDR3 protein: CASSLETDTQYF
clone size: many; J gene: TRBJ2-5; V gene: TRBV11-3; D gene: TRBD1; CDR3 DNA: TGTGCCAGCAGCTTGAGACAGGGGCAAGAGACCCAGTACTTC; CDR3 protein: CASSLRQGQETQYF
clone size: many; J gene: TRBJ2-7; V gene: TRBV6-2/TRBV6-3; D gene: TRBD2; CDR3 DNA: TGTGCCAGCAGTCTCCGACGGGGGGTCAGCTCCTACGAGCAGTACTTC; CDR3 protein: CASSLRRGVSSYEQYF
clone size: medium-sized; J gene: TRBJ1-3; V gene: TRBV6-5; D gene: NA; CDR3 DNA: TGTGCCAGCAGCCGACAGTGGGTGTCTGGAAACACCATATATTTT; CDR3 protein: CASSRQWVSGNTIYF
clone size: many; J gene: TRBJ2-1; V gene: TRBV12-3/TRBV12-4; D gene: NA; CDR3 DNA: TGTGCCAGCACTGGGACGGCTACCTACAATGAGCAGTTCTTC; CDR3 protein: CASTGTATYNEQFF
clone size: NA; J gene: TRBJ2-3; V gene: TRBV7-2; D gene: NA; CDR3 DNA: TGTGCCAGCAGCTTAGTGGCTTACACAGATACGCAGTATTTT; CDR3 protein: CASSLVAYTDTQYF
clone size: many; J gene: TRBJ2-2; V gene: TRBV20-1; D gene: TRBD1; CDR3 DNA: TGCAGTGCTAGAGATCTCGGACAGGGGACCGGGGAGCTGTTTTTT; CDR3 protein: CSARDLGQGTGELFF
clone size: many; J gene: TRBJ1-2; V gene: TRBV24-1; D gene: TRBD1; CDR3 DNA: TGTGCCACCAGTGATTCAGGGGGCGCATATGGCTACACCTTC; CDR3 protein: CATSDSGGAYGYTF
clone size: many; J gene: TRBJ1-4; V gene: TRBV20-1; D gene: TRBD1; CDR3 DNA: TGCAGTGCTAGGGACAGGGTTCACCCTAATGAAAAACTGTTTTTT; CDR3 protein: CSARDRVHPNEKLFF
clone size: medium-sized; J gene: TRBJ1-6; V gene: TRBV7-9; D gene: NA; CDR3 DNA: TGTGCCAGCAGCTTAGTACAGGGTAATTCACCCCTCCACTTT; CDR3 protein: CASSLVQGNSPLHF
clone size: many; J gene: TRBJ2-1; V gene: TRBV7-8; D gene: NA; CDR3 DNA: TGTGCCAGCAGCCCCCGTGGCAGCTCCTACAATGAGCAGTTCTTC; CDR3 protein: CASSPRGSSYNEQFF
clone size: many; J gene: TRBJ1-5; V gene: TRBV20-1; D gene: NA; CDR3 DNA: TGCAGTGCTTCAGCCTCCCGGGATCAGCCCCAGCATTTT; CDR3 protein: CSASASRDQPQHF
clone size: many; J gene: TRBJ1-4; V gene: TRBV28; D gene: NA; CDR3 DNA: TGTGCCAGCAGCTCCCCAAAATGGGGAACTAATGAAAAACTGTTTTTT; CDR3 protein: CASSSPKWGTNEKLFF
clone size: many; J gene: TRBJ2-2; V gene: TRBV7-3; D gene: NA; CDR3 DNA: TGTGCCGCCGCCGGGCAGTCCGGGGAGCTGTTTTTT; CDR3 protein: CAAAGQSGELFF
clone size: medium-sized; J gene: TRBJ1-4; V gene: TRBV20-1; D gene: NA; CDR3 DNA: TGCAGTGCTAGAGACGGTAGTAAGGGAAAACTGTTTTTT; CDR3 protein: CSARDGSKGKLFF
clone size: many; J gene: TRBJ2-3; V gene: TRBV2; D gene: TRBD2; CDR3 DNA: TGTGCCAGCAGGCTAGCGGGGGACCTTCGGGATACGCAGTATTTT; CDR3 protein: CASRLAGDLRDTQYF
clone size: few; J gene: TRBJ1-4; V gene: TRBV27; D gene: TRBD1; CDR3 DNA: TGTGCCAGCAGGGACAGGGCGATTGATGAACTGTTTTTT; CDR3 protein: CASRDRAIDELFF
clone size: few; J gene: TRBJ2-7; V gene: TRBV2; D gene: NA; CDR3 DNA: TGTGCCAGCAGTGAACGCCGTTACGAGCAGTACTTC; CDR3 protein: CASSERRYEQYF
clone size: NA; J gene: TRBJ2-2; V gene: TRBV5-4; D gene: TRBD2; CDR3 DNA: TGTGCCAGCAGCTTCGGCGGGAGGGACGGCGGGGAGCAGTTTTTT; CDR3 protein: CASSFGGRDGGEQFF
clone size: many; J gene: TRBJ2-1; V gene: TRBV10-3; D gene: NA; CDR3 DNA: TGTGCCATCAGTGAGTCGATTATTAACGGGGAGCAGTTCTTC; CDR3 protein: CAISESIINGEQFF
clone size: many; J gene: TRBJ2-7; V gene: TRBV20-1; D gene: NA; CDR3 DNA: TGCAGTGCTAGAGCCACGGGGGGCTCCCCCGACTCGCAATACGAGCAGTACTTC; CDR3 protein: CSARATGGSPDSQYEQYF
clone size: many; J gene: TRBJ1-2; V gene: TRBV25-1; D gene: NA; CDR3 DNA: TGTGCCAGCCAAGGCGTCTATGGCTACACCTTC; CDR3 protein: CASQGVYGYTF
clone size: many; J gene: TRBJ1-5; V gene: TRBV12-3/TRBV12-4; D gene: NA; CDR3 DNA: TGTGCCAGCAGTCGTCAGGGAATTGGAAATCAGCCCCAGCATTTT; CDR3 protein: CASSRQGIGNQPQHF
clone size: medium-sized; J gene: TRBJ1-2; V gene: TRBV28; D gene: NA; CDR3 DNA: TGTGCCAGCAGTTTCTCCTCCCGGCCCTCGAAGTATGGCTACACCTTC; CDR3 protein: CASSFSSRPSKYGYTF
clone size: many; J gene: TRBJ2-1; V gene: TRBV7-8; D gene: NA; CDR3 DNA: TGTGCCAGCAGCCTATTTGGAGAACCAGGCAATGAGCAGTTCTTC; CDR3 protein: CASSLFGEPGNEQFF
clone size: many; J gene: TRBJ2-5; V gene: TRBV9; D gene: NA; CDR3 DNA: TGTGCCAGCAGCGTAGCTAGTGGGGTAGAGACCCAGTACTTC; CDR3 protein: CASSVASGVETQYF
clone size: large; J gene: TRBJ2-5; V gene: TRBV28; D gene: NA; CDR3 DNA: TGTGCCAGCAGTCCTACCTACAGGGCCCAGTACTTC; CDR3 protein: CASSPTYRAQYF
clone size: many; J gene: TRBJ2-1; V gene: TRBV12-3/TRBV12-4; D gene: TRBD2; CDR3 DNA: TGTGCCAGCAGTTTACGACTAGCGGGGAAATATGAGCAGTTCTTC; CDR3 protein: CASSLRLAGKYEQFF
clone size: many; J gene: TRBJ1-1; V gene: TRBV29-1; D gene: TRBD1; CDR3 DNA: TGCAGCGGGAACAGGGGGCGAAGTGAAGCTTTCTTT; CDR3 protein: CSGNRGRSEAFF
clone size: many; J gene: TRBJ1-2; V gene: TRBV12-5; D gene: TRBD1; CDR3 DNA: TGTGCTAGTGGGACCGGGACAGGGTGGGGTGGCTACACCTTC; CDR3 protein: CASGTGTGWGGYTF
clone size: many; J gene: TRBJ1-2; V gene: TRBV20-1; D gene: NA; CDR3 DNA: TGCAGTGCTTTCACCCCCGGCCTTCGGCATGGCTACACCTTC; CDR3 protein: CSAFTPGLRHGYTF
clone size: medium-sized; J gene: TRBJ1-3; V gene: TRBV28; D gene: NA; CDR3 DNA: TGTGCCAGCAGTTTATTTCGAGGGGACGGGGTTTCCTCTGGAAACACCATATATTTT; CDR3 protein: CASSLFRGDGVSSGNTIYF
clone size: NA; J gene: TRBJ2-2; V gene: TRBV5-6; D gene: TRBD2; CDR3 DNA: TGTGCCAGCAGCTTGGGTGCGGGAGGGCCCGGCACCGGGGAGCTGTTTTTT; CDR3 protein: CASSLGAGGPGTGELFF
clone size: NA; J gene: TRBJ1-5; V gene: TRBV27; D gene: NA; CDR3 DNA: TGTGCCAGCAGCAACTTACATCAGCCCCAGCATTTT; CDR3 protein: CASSNLHQPQHF
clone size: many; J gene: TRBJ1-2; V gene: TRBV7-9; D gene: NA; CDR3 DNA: TGTGCCAGCAGCTTAGGGATTGGCTACACCTTC; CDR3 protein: CASSLGIGYTF
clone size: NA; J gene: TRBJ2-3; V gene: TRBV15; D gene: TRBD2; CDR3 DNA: TGTGCCACCAGCGACAAGCGGGAGTCAGTAGATACGCAGTATTTT; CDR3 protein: CATSDKRESVDTQYF
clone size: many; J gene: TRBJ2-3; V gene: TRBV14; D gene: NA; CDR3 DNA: TGTGCCAGCAGCCGCTGGCGTGGGGACACAGATACGCAGTATTTT; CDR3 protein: CASSRWRGDTDTQYF
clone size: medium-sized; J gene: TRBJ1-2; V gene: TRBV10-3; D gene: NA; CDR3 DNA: TGTGCCATCAGTGAGGGACCCCTCCGGATTGGAAACAACTATGGCTACACCTTC; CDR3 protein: CAISEGPLRIGNNYGYTF
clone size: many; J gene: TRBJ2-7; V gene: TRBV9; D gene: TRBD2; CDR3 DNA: TGTGCCAGCAGCGTAGGACTAGCGGGAAACTACGAGCAGTACTTC; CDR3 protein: CASSVGLAGNYEQYF
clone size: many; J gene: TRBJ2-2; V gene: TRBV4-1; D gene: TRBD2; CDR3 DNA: TGCGCCAGCAGCCTACGTGACTTAGCGGGAGGGGACACCGGGGAGCTGTTTTTT; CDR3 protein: CASSLRDLAGGDTGELFF